These 5 T cell receptor beta chains were all obtained from the same sample, sequenced in a study of radiotherapy plus CTLA-4 blockade in lung cancer. The table came from immunoSEQ multiplex PCR; TCRdb's copy has only in-frame clones and leaves some out. Among fewer than 65,000 clones listed, approximately 84% were seen once. The sample in question was peripheral blood, obtained from a patient treated with radiotherapy plus ipilimumab. The receptors originated from a human donor with non-small cell lung cancer whose response to radiotherapy plus ipilimumab could not be evaluated.

The chain couples TRBV4-1 to TRBJ1-3, with D perhaps TRBD1 (5 bases). CDR3 length: 16 amino acids. Trimming removed 2 bases at V and 4 bases at J, with 15 bases between. Germline V lookup: CDR1 MGHRA, CDR2 YSYEKL. CDR3 protein: CASSQTPGTFGNTIYF. The CDR3 bases are TGCGCCAGCAGCCAAACACCCGGGACTTTCGGAAACACCATATATTTT.

The chain links TRBV5-4 to TRBJ1-2, with 9 positions matching TRBD1. The ends lost 3 bases at V and 0 bases at J; junction bases unmatched: 3. Germline CDR1 SGHNT, CDR2 YYREEE (reference sequence). CDR3 length: 15 residues. CDR3 in DNA: TGTGCCAGCAGCTGGGGACAGGGATCTAACTATGGCTACACCTTC. It is translated as CASSWGQGSNYGYTF.

The V and J genes are TRBV7-6 and TRBJ2-3, with 8 bases matching TRBD2. CDR1 SGHVS and CDR2 FNYEAQ come from the germline V gene. There are 14 residues in the CDR3. The trim removed 4 bases at V and 2 bases at J, leaving 2 bases unmatched. The CDR3 sequence: CASSYSGNTDTQYF. CDR3 DNA: TGTGCCAGCAGCTATAGCGGGAACACAGATACGCAGTATTTT.

This chain connects TRBV15 to TRBJ2-7, with TRBD2 identical over 10 bases. Germline CDR1 reads LNHNV; CDR2 reads YYDKDF (reference sequence). V lost 4 bases, J lost 0 bases, and 3 bases stayed unmatched. The CDR3 sequence is 15 residues long. For the CDR3, the DNA is TGTGCCACCAGCACACTAGCGGGGAGCTCCTACGAGCAGTACTTC. Translated: CATSTLAGSSYEQYF.

The chain links TRBV6-1 to TRBJ1-5; TRBD1 might be the D (5 bases). Trimming pared 5 bases from V and 4 bases from J, leaving 6 bases between. From germline, CDR1 is MNHNS and CDR2 SASEGT. The CDR3 is 12 amino acids. CDR3 residues: CASSRGNQPQHF. CDR3 sequence (DNA): TGTGCCAGCAGTCGGGGGAATCAGCCCCAGCATTTT.